These 22 T cell receptor beta chains originate from one sample sequenced in a study of cytotoxic CD8 clonotypes in ibrutinib-treated CLL (dated by TCRdb to the early 2020s). This sample's time point label indicates: more than 10 months on ibrutinib. Receptor libraries were prepared by the immunoSEQ multiplex PCR assay. This immuneACCESS table, as held by TCRdb, lists in-frame sequences with V and J called but not all clones. Of the missing ones, under half trace to an unresolved V gene in checked studies; the others have no known cause. The sample table holds some 200,000 clones, of which roughly 77% were seen once. About 6% of the sample is taken by the ten largest. This material consisted of PBMCs, taken after 12 months of ibrutinib treatment. The receptors shown here come from a human donor with chronic lymphocytic leukemia.

This clone turned up a few times. This sequence joins TRBV25-1 and TRBJ1-1, with D unresolved. The V end was cut by 1 base, the J end by 0 bases, with 6 bases between. The CDR3 extends over 14 amino acids. Germline V gives CDR1 MGHDK, CDR2 SYGVNS. CDR3 bases: TGTGCCAGCAGTGAATTATCCGTGAACACTGAAGCTTTCTTT. Encoded protein: CASSELSVNTEAFF.

The gene calls are TRBV5-6 and TRBJ2-7; TRBD2 might be the D (6 bases). The CDR3 spans 14 residues. Per germline, CDR1 SGHDT and CDR2 YYEEEE. Between the trimmed V and J ends, which lost 4 bases and 0 bases, there was a span of 11 bases. The CDR3 loop reads CASSRWTNSYEQYF. The CDR3 DNA follows: TGTGCCAGCAGCCGATGGACTAACTCCTACGAGCAGTACTTC.

The V and J genes are TRBV5-4 and TRBJ1-4, with 9 bases that match TRBD1. V lost 5 bases and J lost 4; bases outside the gene matches: 9. Germline loops: CDR1 SGHNT, CDR2 YYREEE (reference sequence). The CDR3 extends over 16 amino acids. The CDR3 loop is CASSGPGQGYNEKLFF. The CDR3 nucleotides are TGTGCCAGCAGTGGACCGGGACAGGGTTATAATGAAAAACTGTTTTTT.

This sequence joins TRBV18 and TRBJ1-3, with a possible D match to TRBD1 (6 bases). This CDR3 contains 15 residues. Trimming removed 3 bases at V and 0 bases at J, with 9 bases between. Germline CDR1 KGHSH, CDR2 LQKENI. For the CDR3, the DNA is TGTGCCAGCTCACCGGACAGTATCTCTGGAAACACCATATATTTT. This translates into CASSPDSISGNTIYF.

In this sample, this clone turned up many times. The chain links TRBV5-1 to TRBJ2-3, with D tentatively TRBD1 (5 bases). The ends were cut back, 0 bases at V and 3 bases at J, with 11 bases in the middle. The CDR3 runs to 15 residues. The germline gives CDR1 SGHRS, CDR2 YFSETQ. The CDR3 sequence is CASSLAQGTTDTQYF. The CDR3 coding sequence is TGCGCCAGCAGCTTGGCGCAGGGAACTACAGATACGCAGTATTTT. Looking up the rest from reference TRBV5-1 and TRBJ2-3 gives the full variable domain: KAGVTQTPRYLIKTRGQQVTLSCSPISGHRSVSWYQQTPGQGLQFLFEYFSETQRNKGNFPGRFSGRQFSNSRSEMNVSTLELGDSALYLCASSLAQGTTDTQYFGPGTRLTVL.

The chain links TRBV7-2 to TRBJ2-5; no clear D gene. Trimming removed 3 bases from V and 5 bases from J, with 10 bases in between. Germline lookup yields CDR1 SGHTA and CDR2 FQGNSA. The CDR3 has 13 residues. The CDR3 DNA sequence: TGTGCCAGCAGCTTCAAGATTCCGGAGACCCAGTACTTC. Amino acid sequence: CASSFKIPETQYF. The full variable domain, with the rest looked up from reference TRBV7-2 and TRBJ2-5, is GAGVSQSPSNKVTEKGKDVELRCDPISGHTALYWYRQSLGQGLEFLIYFQGNSAPDKSGLPSDRFSAERTGGSVSTLTIQRTQQEDSAVYLCASSFKIPETQYFGPGTRLLVL.

In its sample, this clone was seen a few times. In the same sample, other DNA sequences code for this CDR3. V is TRBV6-5 and J is TRBJ1-4; D not resolved. Trimming cost V 5 bases and J 8 bases, with 6 bases left between them. The germline gives CDR1 MNHEY, CDR2 SVGAGI. The CDR3 contains 11 residues. CDR3 amino acids: CASSRGEKLFF. The CDR3 nucleotides read TGTGCCAGCAGTCGAGGAGAAAAACTGTTTTTT.

The rearrangement joins TRBV29-1 to TRBJ2-5, with TRBD1 identical over 7 bases. The CDR3 totals 10 residues. V trimming: 5 bases; J trimming: 10 bases; junction bases outside the gene matches: 4. Germline assignment: CDR1 SQVTM and CDR2 ANQGSEA. The CDR3 bases are TGCAGCGTTTCTGACAGGGTCCAGTACTTC. Its translation is CSVSDRVQYF.

This clone has just a few counts. V gene TRBV4-3 combines with J gene TRBJ2-1, with 7 bases fitting TRBD2. This CDR3 region has 16 residues. Germline V gene data show CDR1 as LGHNA and CDR2 as YSLEER. V shed 0 bases, J shed 7 bases, and the junction held 9 bases outside the gene matches. This CDR3 is CASSQDLRETSNEQFF. The DNA for the CDR3 is TGCGCCAGCAGCCAAGATTTGCGGGAGACTTCAAATGAGCAGTTCTTC.

This clone has a handful of counts. The J gene is TRBJ1-2, the V gene TRBV30; no clear D. The CDR3 runs 13 residues. V was pared by 0 bases and J by 4 bases, with 9 bases between. Germline lookup yields CDR1 GTSNPN and CDR2 SVGIG (reference sequence). CDR3 amino acids: CAWSVNLPYGYTF. Here the CDR3 DNA reads TGTGCCTGGAGTGTAAACCTGCCCTATGGCTACACCTTC.

This clone was counted only a few times. The chain joins TRBV25-1 to TRBJ2-1, with a possible D match to TRBD2 (5 bases). The CDR3 totals 16 residues. The germline V and J ends were trimmed by 1 base and 5 bases, with 15 bases remaining between them. Germline V CDR1 and CDR2: MGHDK, SYGVNS. CDR3 DNA sequence: TGTGCCAGCAGTGAATTGCGGATAGCGCACCACAATGAGCAGTTCTTC. Protein product: CASSELRIAHHNEQFF.

This chain connects TRBV14 to TRBJ2-7; no firm D call. This CDR3 has 15 residues. Germline V CDR1 and CDR2: SGHDN, FVKESK. Trimming removed 0 bases at V and 0 bases at J, with 9 bases between. Here the CDR3 DNA reads TGTGCCAGCAGCCAAGAGTGGATTAGCTCCTACGAGCAGTACTTC. It is translated as CASSQEWISSYEQYF.

This sequence joins TRBV28 and TRBJ1-2, with D possibly matching TRBD1 (5 bases). The CDR3 contains 13 residues. Trimming shortened V by 6 bases and J by 2 bases, and 10 bases separated the two germline ends. Looked up from germline, CDR1 is MDHEN and CDR2 is SYDVKM. This CDR3 is CASREQGNYGYTF. CDR3 coding DNA: TGTGCCAGCAGGGAGCAGGGAAACTATGGCTACACCTTC.

The chain carries TRBV19 and TRBJ2-2; the match to TRBD2 covers 9 bases. The CDR3 extends over 15 amino acids. After removal of 4 bases from V and 5 bases from J, the junction contained 5 bases not matched to a gene. Germline values: CDR1 LNHDA, CDR2 SQIVND (reference sequence). The CDR3 spells CASSSQRGATGELFF. CDR3 nucleotide sequence: TGTGCCAGTAGTAGCCAGCGGGGGGCGACCGGGGAGCTGTTTTTT.

This sequence joins TRBV28 and TRBJ2-1; D possibly corresponds to TRBD2 (7 bases). This CDR3 is 16 amino acids long. Trimming took 2 bases from V and 4 from J, leaving 15 bases between them. CDR1 and CDR2 (germline): MDHEN, SYDVKM. The CDR3 here is CASSLVGGRGYNEQFF. The CDR3 DNA follows: TGTGCCAGCAGTTTAGTAGGGGGGAGGGGGTACAATGAGCAGTTCTTC.

This chain joins TRBV7-9 and TRBJ1-1; D unclear. This CDR3 contains 14 residues. Germline CDR1 SEHNR, CDR2 FQNEAQ (reference sequence). Trimming removed 2 bases at V and 1 base at J, with 8 bases between. CDR3 amino acids: CASSLILANTEAFF. The CDR3 bases are TGTGCCAGCAGCTTAATATTAGCGAACACTGAAGCTTTCTTT.

This clone appeared a few times. The chain links TRBV4-2 to TRBJ2-7, with D unresolved. Trimming took off 4 bases at V and 4 bases at J, with 5 bases between the two ends. The CDR3 length is 11 residues. CDR1 is LGHNA, CDR2 YNFKEQ, per germline. The CDR3 spells CASSREYEQYF. The CDR3, as DNA: TGTGCCAGCAGCCGCGAGTACGAGCAGTACTTC.

This clone was observed a handful of times. The V and J genes are TRBV28 and TRBJ2-7; 9 bases map to TRBD1. V lost 4 bases to trimming and J lost 4 bases; unmatched junction nucleotides: 11. The germline V gene has CDR1 MDHEN and CDR2 SYDVKM. The CDR3 runs 16 residues. DNA for the CDR3: TGTGCCAGCAGTTCGCCGACAGGGGGTGACCTATACGAGCAGTACTTC. The encoded protein is CASSSPTGGDLYEQYF.

This clone turned up a few times. The chain recombines TRBV7-2 with TRBJ2-7; TRBD2 matches 7 bases. The trim removed 5 bases at V and 0 bases at J, leaving 10 bases unmatched. The CDR3 spans 16 residues. CDR1 and CDR2 (germline): SGHTA, FQGNSA. This CDR3 is CASSRTPAGTSYEQYF. CDR3 coding DNA: TGTGCCAGCAGCCGGACACCAGCGGGGACCTCCTACGAGCAGTACTTC.

This rearrangement joins TRBV4-3 to TRBJ2-3, with 11 positions matching TRBD2. CDR1 LGHNA and CDR2 YSLEER come from the germline V gene. The CDR3 has 16 amino acids. With 0 bases clipped from V and 8 bases from J, the junction kept 7 bases outside the gene matches. The CDR3 is CASSQETTSGALTQYF. CDR3 nucleotides: TGCGCCAGCAGCCAAGAAACGACTAGCGGGGCGCTTACGCAGTATTTT.

The rearrangement uses TRBV5-6 and TRBJ2-4; tentative D call: TRBD2 (6 bases). The CDR3 length is 14 residues. Germline V gene sequence: CDR1 SGHDT, CDR2 YYEEEE. Deletions cut 7 bases from V and 0 bases from J, with 11 bases between. CDR3 nucleotides: TGTGCCAGCGGGTTAGCGGTAGCCAAAAACATTCAGTACTTC. It is translated as CASGLAVAKNIQYF.

The chain uses TRBV18 and TRBJ1-5; 12 positions match TRBD1. This CDR3 comprises 17 residues. The trim removed 4 bases at V and 5 bases at J, leaving 9 bases unmatched. The germline V gene has CDR1 KGHSH and CDR2 LQKENI. The CDR3 loop reads CASSRDRGLLSDQPQHF. The DNA for the CDR3 is TGTGCCAGCTCACGGGACAGGGGGCTGTTGTCCGATCAGCCCCAGCATTTT. The full variable domain, its missing parts supplied by reference TRBV18 and TRBJ1-5, is NAGVMQNPRHLVRRRGQEARLRCSPMKGHSHVYWYRQLPEEGLKFMVYLQKENIIDESGMPKERFSAEFPKEGPSILRIQQVVRGDSAAYFCASSRDRGLLSDQPQHFGDGTRLSIL.